Here is one T cell receptor (beta chain) with its context. This clone turned up a few times. Its antigen is not yet known. Base qualities are not at hand, and no much larger clone is one base apart. Participants in the prospective study were aged about 18 to 95 years, lived in some 24 United States geographic areas, and enrolled through a virtual design. In the prospective study, participants were assigned to cohorts based on the clinical history participants reported in a screening survey and a study questionnaire. Recovered participants in ImmuneRACE Cohort 3 were defined as having two consecutive negative NP/OP PCR tests, clearance from a healthcare professional, or resolution of symptoms. In the prospective study, whole blood, serum and a nasopharyngeal or oropharyngeal swab were collected from each participant by mobile phlebotomists. Participants in the prospective study had the option to provide additional blood draws and questionnaires over a roughly two-month period. Before DNA extraction, blood samples from the prospective study were shipped at room temperature or frozen.

TCRbeta CDR3 regions were amplified from genomic DNA by means of the immunoSEQ Assay, a bias-controlled multiplex PCR. The study's own analysis went as follows. Within the assay, amplification of reference gene primers was used to estimate how many nucleated cells each sample contained. To quantify the absolute abundance of each unique TCRbeta CDR3 rearrangement, sequence reads were collapsed and filtered. For each sample, productive Simpson clonality was calculated by taking the square root of Simpson's diversity index across productive rearrangements. Drawn from immuneACCESS, this table holds only the in-frame rearrangements with V and J called that TCRdb kept. Clones are partly lost; checked studies trace under half to an unresolved V gene and leave the rest unexplained. V, J and clone size are those of that table, while D and trimming were read from the DNA. The table for this sample lists some 350,000 clones; 80% to 90% of them were counted only once. The ten top clones hold over 4% of the sample.

The data stem from a study of blood T cell repertoires in COVID-19 (dated by TCRdb to about 2020). In terms of the full investigation: Samples from collaborators originated in the United States, Italy and Spain and spanned both the acute and convalescent phases of COVID-19. Where available, HLA class I and class II types were obtained from metadata supplied by the sample provider rather than from assay-based typing. A freely available public database, intended as a resource for researchers studying the immune response to SARS-CoV-2, is where the repertoires were released. The dataset comprised deeply sampled blood TCRbeta repertoires from subjects exposed to, actively infected with, or recovered from COVID-19. The prospective study material was composed of cDNA or gDNA derived from T cells, B-cell-depleted T cells, or PBMCs. The samples were drawn from the first 160 participants of the ongoing ImmuneRACE study and from over a thousand subjects provided by 6 global collaborators. The sample metadata nearly always contained a de-identified subject ID, COVID-19 status, age in years and sex.

What the research found in general, with its limitations: The quantity of clinical and demographic metadata differed by source and by participant and was supplied without curation.

Spanning cysteine to phenylalanine, the CDR3 consists of 15 amino acids. The kept DNA is CDR3 alone, 45 bases in frame from the first base. The germline V gene (reference sequence) yields MNHEY for CDR1 and SMNVEV for CDR2. V ends up 5 bases short and J 2 bases short, with an unmatched junction base count of 3. The V and J segments used are TRBV27 and TRBJ1-5, and 10 junctional nucleotides match TRBD1. This sequence originates from a woman in her 30s who had recovered from COVID-19. The specimen sequenced was PBMCs or T cells enriched from blood (not recorded which). The DNA reads as follows: TGTGCCAGCAGTCCCGGGACAGGGGGCAATCAGCCCCAGCATTTT. The resulting protein is CASSPGTGGNQPQHF.